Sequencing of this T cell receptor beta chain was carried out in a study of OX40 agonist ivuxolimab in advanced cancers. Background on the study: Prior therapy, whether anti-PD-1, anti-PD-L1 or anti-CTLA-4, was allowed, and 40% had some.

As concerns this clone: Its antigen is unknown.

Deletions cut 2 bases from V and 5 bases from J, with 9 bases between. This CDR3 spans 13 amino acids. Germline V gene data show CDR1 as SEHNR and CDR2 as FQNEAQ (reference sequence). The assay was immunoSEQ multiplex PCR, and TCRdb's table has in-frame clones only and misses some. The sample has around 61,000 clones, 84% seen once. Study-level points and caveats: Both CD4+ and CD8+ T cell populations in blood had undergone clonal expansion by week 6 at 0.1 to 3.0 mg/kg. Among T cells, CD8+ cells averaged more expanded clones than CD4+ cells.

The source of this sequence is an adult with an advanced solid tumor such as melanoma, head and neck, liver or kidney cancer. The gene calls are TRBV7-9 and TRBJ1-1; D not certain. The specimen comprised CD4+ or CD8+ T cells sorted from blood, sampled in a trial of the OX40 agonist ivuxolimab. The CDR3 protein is CASSLYGRTEAFF. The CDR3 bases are TGTGCCAGCAGCTTATACGGGCGGACTGAAGCTTTCTTT.